The 9 T cell receptor beta chains in this list originate from one sample, sequenced in a study of Graves' ophthalmopathy and Graves' hyperthyroidism. TCR beta CDR3 regions were amplified from RNA transcripts. Amplification began with first-round RT-PCR using HTBI primers, then second-round multiplex PCR was performed. TCRdb re-called the multiplex PCR reads with MiXCR, one entry per CDR3 protein. Here the sample spans 450,000 or so distinct CDR3 sequences, under 15% being singletons. Material: blood. The source is a woman aged 25 to 39 with Graves' ophthalmopathy.

This clonotype was observed at least ten times. The V and J genes are TRBV11-2 and TRBJ2-5; tentatively, D is TRBD2 (5 bases). The CDR3 consists of 14 residues. Germline CDR1 reads SGHAT; CDR2 reads FQNNGV. V was cut by 6 bases and J by 5 bases, with 16 bases left in between. In DNA, the CDR3 is TGTGCCAGCAGGACTGAGGGAATGGAGGAGACCCAGTACTTC. This gives the protein CASRTEGMEETQYF.

This clonotype was detected many times. The rearrangement uses TRBV10-1 and TRBJ2-2; TRBD2 aligns across 8 bases. The CDR3 is 19 amino acids. Trimming at V came to 0 bases and at J to 5 bases, leaving 14 bases not matched to a gene. Germline V CDR1 and CDR2: WNHNN, SYGVQD (reference sequence). The CDR3 here is CASSESIPGGADGTGELFF. For the CDR3, the DNA is TGCGCCAGCAGTGAGTCGATACCCGGGGGGGCGGATGGAACCGGGGAGCTGTTTTTT.

The chain combines TRBV30 with TRBJ1-2; tentative D call: TRBD1 (6 bases). Germline V CDR1 and CDR2: GTSNPN, SVGIG (reference sequence). V was shortened by 0 bases and J by 8 bases, with 10 bases between the two germline ends. CDR3 length equals 12 residues. DNA for the CDR3: TGTGCCTGGAGTGTGTCCGGGGGCGGCTACACCTTC. Its protein is CAWSVSGGGYTF.

This clonotype has ten or more counts. The chain links TRBV19 to TRBJ2-7, with TRBD2 as a possible D gene (5 bases). Per the germline V gene, CDR1 is LNHDA and CDR2 is SQIVND (reference sequence). The V and J ends lost 6 bases and 2 bases respectively, with 14 bases between them. The length of the CDR3 is 14 residues. CDR3: CASRTTAGTYEQYF. For the CDR3, the DNA is TGTGCCAGTAGGACGACCGCGGGCACCTACGAGCAGTACTTC.

This clonotype was seen repeatedly, ten times or more. This rearrangement joins TRBV12-3 or TRBV12-4 to TRBJ1-2; 8 bases agree with TRBD1. The junction had 5 bases not matched to a gene; V was cut back by 1 base and J by 10 bases. CDR3 length: 13 residues. CDR3 amino acids: CASSLGTGRYYTF. CDR3 in DNA: TGTGCCAGCAGTTTAGGGACAGGGAGATACTACACCTTC.

This clonotype was counted only a few times. The J gene is TRBJ2-5, the V gene TRBV9; TRBD2 aligns across 12 bases. The better agreement between TRBJ2-4 and the DNA end casts doubt on the J call. Germline CDR1 and CDR2: SGDLS and YYNGEE. The CDR3 covers 17 residues. As DNA, the CDR3 is TGTGCCAGCAGCGTAGCGGCTAGCGGGGGGGCCCAGAACATTCAGTACTTC. Amino acid sequence: CASSVAASGGAQNIQYF.

The chain joins TRBV10-3 to TRBJ2-2; tentatively, D is TRBD1 or TRBD2 (6 bases each). CDR3 length: 15 residues. Trimming stripped 5 bases from V and 6 bases from J, with 16 bases between. CDR1 and CDR2 (germline): ENHRY, SYGVKD. The CDR3 spells CAISWDIRGSGELFF. The DNA for the CDR3 is TGTGCCATCAGTTGGGACATCCGGGGGTCCGGGGAGCTGTTTTTT.

The chain recombines TRBV27 with TRBJ2-7, with TRBD2 identical over 16 bases. This CDR3 region has 18 residues. The J segment lost 6 bases and the V segment lost 3 bases, leaving 11 bases of the junction unmatched. Germline CDR1 MNHEY, CDR2 SMNVEV (reference sequence). The CDR3, as DNA: TGTGCCAGCAGTTTGAGGGACGGGACTAGCGGGGGGGCCCGCGAGCAGTACTTC. Translated: CASSLRDGTSGGAREQYF.

In this sample, this clonotype turned up many times. This chain uses TRBV6-1 with TRBJ1-1, with 10 bases fitting TRBD1. The trim removed 5 bases at V and 4 bases at J, leaving 13 bases unmatched. The CDR3 is 17 amino acids. CDR1 and CDR2 (germline): MNHNS, SASEGT. The CDR3: CASSRRRTGGLITEAFF. The CDR3 DNA follows: TGTGCCAGCAGTCGAAGAAGGACAGGGGGTCTGATCACTGAAGCTTTCTTT.